One T cell receptor (beta chain) is described in this entry. Its target is not known. The data were obtained in a study of cytomegalovirus exposure and HLA in healthy donors. Study in general: There were approximately 85 million unique TCRs (from HLA-typed donors) in an early data release. Overall study findings and caveats: Judged likely to be a sequencing artifact was a cluster of highly shared sequence variants. Prediction of most subjects' HLA-A and HLA-B alleles by TCR beta sequences was reportedly accurate.

The PCR contained 60 Vbeta and 13 Jbeta primers. Clones were sequenced by immunoSEQ multiplex PCR, and TCRdb holds only the in-frame ones, with some missing. Among tens of thousands of clones listed, about 76% were seen once. When sampled, the donors appeared nominally healthy, though they likely had unrecorded immune exposures. The material sequenced was PBMCs. This TCR was sampled from a male donor in good health and CMV-seropositive.

The CDR3 DNA follows: TGTGCCAGTAGAGCGACAGGGGGCCACGAGCAGTACTTC. This gives the protein CASRATGGHEQYF. V gene TRBV19 combines with J gene TRBJ2-7; 10 bases are shared with TRBD1. The CDR3 sequence is 13 residues long. V dropped 6 bases and J dropped 5; count of bases not matched to a gene: 4. Germline CDR1 is LNHDA and CDR2 is SQIVND (reference sequence).